This TCR beta chain derives from a study of blood T cell repertoires in COVID-19. Across the study: From T cells, B-cell-depleted T cells, or PBMCs came the material, which was cDNA or gDNA.

Trimming removed 8 bases at V and 7 bases at J, with 22 bases between. This CDR3 spans 15 amino acids. Germline V CDR1 and CDR2: MNHEY, SVGAGI. Some clones are missing from TCRdb's copy, which holds only in-frame ones; the method was immunoSEQ multiplex PCR. The sample holds fewer than 250,000 clones; roughly 80% are singletons and the top ten take roughly 12%. This clonotype was sampled from a woman in her 50s with acute or convalescent COVID-19. Input material: peripheral blood. The chain has TRBV6-5 and TRBJ2-3; the D gene is possibly TRBD2 (7 bases). The chain's CDR3 is CASQTVEGGPHTQYF. In DNA, the CDR3 is TGTGCCAGCCAAACGGTAGAGGGGGGGCCGCATACGCAGTATTTT.